Following are 12 T cell receptor beta chains from one sample sequenced in a study of beta chain features in type 1 diabetes. Of the isolated RNA, all was reverse transcribed, and so the sequenced material was expressed TCRB transcripts. Using immunoSEQ multiplex PCR, the repertoire was profiled, and TCRdb retains in-frame clones only, with some absent. In the table there are approximately 400,000 clones, more than 12% of which are singletons. Sample: naive CD4+ T cells from blood. Receptors were obtained from a woman aged 18-35 years in good health.

This sequence joins TRBV5-1 and TRBJ2-7; 11 nucleotides align to TRBD1. The J segment lost 6 bases and the V segment lost 6 bases, leaving 8 bases of the junction unmatched. This CDR3 contains 14 residues. Germline CDR1 is SGHRS and CDR2 is YFSETQ. The CDR3 sequence is CASTRDRGKREQYF. For the CDR3, the DNA is TGCGCCAGCACTCGGGACAGGGGGAAACGCGAGCAGTACTTC. Combining the CDR3 with reference TRBV5-1 and TRBJ2-7 gives the whole variable domain KAGVTQTPRYLIKTRGQQVTLSCSPISGHRSVSWYQQTPGQGLQFLFEYFSETQRNKGNFPGRFSGRQFSNSRSEMNVSTLELGDSALYLCASTRDRGKREQYFGPGTRLTVT.

This clone turned up a few times. The genes are TRBV6-5 and TRBJ2-3, with D possibly being TRBD1 (5 bases). This CDR3 comprises 13 residues. Per the germline V gene, CDR1 is MNHEY and CDR2 is SVGAGI. V was shortened by 8 bases and J by 9 bases, with 18 bases between the two germline ends. This CDR3 is CASWGRAPRTQYF. The CDR3 nucleotides are TGTGCCAGCTGGGGCAGGGCACCTCGGACGCAGTATTTT.

V is TRBV28 and J is TRBJ2-7, with D unresolved. With 6 bases removed from V and 3 bases from J, the gap between germline ends came to 12 bases. The CDR3 is 13 amino acids. Looked up from germline, CDR1 is MDHEN and CDR2 is SYDVKM. The CDR3 reads CASSVLNSYEQYF. In nucleotides, the CDR3 is TGTGCCAGCAGCGTCTTGAACAGCTACGAGCAGTACTTC. The whole variable domain, filled in from reference TRBV28 and TRBJ2-7, reads DVKVTQSSRYLVKRTGEKVFLECVQDMDHENMFWYRQDPGLGLRLIYFSYDVKMKEKGDIPEGYSVSREKKERFSLILESASTNQTSMYLCASSVLNSYEQYFGPGTRLTVT.

The J gene is TRBJ1-5, the V gene TRBV2, with D maybe TRBD1 (5 bases). CDR1 and CDR2 from the germline V gene are SNHLY and FYNNEI. This CDR3 is 16 amino acids long. Trimming took off 7 bases at V and 2 bases at J, with 18 bases between the two ends. This CDR3 reads CASTPWGDIGNQPQHF. CDR3 bases: TGTGCCAGCACCCCGTGGGGGGATATAGGCAATCAGCCCCAGCATTTT.

The V call is TRBV9, the J call TRBJ1-2, with TRBD1 matching 9 bases. V dropped 3 bases and J dropped 8; count of bases not matched to a gene: 14. The CDR3 is 16 amino acids. CDR1 SGDLS and CDR2 YYNGEE come from the germline V gene. As DNA, the CDR3 is TGTGCCAGCAGCGCCGACGGGACAGGGAACGCGTACGGCTACACCTTC. Its translation is CASSADGTGNAYGYTF.

V is TRBV2 and J is TRBJ2-7, with a weak D call TRBD2 (5 bases). Trimming cost V 7 bases and J 7 bases, with 17 bases left between them. In germline, CDR1 is SNHLY, CDR2 FYNNEI. This CDR3 has 13 residues. The CDR3 sequence: CASTTTRTWEQYF. CDR3 in DNA: TGTGCCAGCACTACCACTAGGACGTGGGAGCAGTACTTC.

Only a few counts were recorded for this clone. The rearrangement joins TRBV30 to TRBJ2-2, with TRBD2 as a possible D gene (5 bases). This CDR3 comprises 13 residues. Per germline, CDR1 GTSNPN and CDR2 SVGIG (reference sequence). With 0 bases removed from V and 5 bases from J, the gap between germline ends came to 7 bases. As DNA, the CDR3 is TGTGCCTGGAGTGTTCGGGAAACCGGGGAGCTGTTTTTT. It is translated as CAWSVRETGELFF.

The V call is TRBV14, the J call TRBJ2-4; 8 bases agree with TRBD1. CDR1 is SGHDN and CDR2 is FVKESK in the germline V gene. J was trimmed by 6 bases and V by 4 bases; bases with no gene match: 8. The CDR3 is 15 amino acids. The CDR3 protein is CASSLDRGSVNIQYF. CDR3 sequence (DNA): TGTGCCAGCAGCCTTGACAGGGGCTCGGTAAACATTCAGTACTTC.

This clone was observed a few times. The V and J genes are TRBV6-5 and TRBJ2-1; 8 bases line up with TRBD1. The CDR3 is 15 amino acids. Looked up from germline, CDR1 is MNHEY and CDR2 is SVGAGI. V lost 6 bases and J lost 2; bases outside the gene matches: 6. The DNA of the CDR3 is TGTGCCAGCAGAACCGACAGGGGAGCCTACAATGAGCAGTTCTTC. Its protein is CASRTDRGAYNEQFF.

The chain carries TRBV7-9 and TRBJ2-4; 8 bases align to TRBD1. This CDR3 spans 16 amino acids. With V trimmed by 2 bases and J by 3 bases, 6 bases remained unmatched. Per germline, CDR1 SEHNR and CDR2 FQNEAQ (reference sequence). DNA for the CDR3: TGTGCCAGCAGCTTACAGGACAGGGAGGTCAAAAACATTCAGTACTTC. Translated: CASSLQDREVKNIQYF.

The table lists this clone with a few counts. The chain has TRBV11-2 and TRBJ1-5; unclear D gene. In germline, CDR1 is SGHAT, CDR2 FQNNGV. V lost 5 bases and J 9 bases, leaving 11 bases between the germline ends. The CDR3 runs to 12 residues. CDR3 in DNA: TGTGCCAGCAGCACTGGTCCAGGGCCCCAGCATTTT. It translates to CASSTGPGPQHF.

The V gene is TRBV30, the J gene TRBJ1-2, with 11 bases lining up with TRBD1. The CDR3 covers 12 residues. Trimming at V came to 5 bases and at J to 7 bases, leaving 3 bases not matched to a gene. Germline assignment: CDR1 GTSNPN and CDR2 SVGIG (reference sequence). CDR3 amino acids: CAWGQGAGGYTF. The CDR3 coding sequence is TGTGCCTGGGGACAGGGGGCCGGTGGCTACACCTTC.